This TCR beta chain comes out of a study of OX40 agonist ivuxolimab in advanced cancers. Looking at the study overall: The study reported partial responses in three patients: one hepatocellular carcinoma, two cutaneous melanoma. Findings and caveats of the study: Among the lowest levels of clonal expansion were found in partial responders at 0.1-3.0 mg/kg. At doses 0.1 to 3.0 mg/kg, CD4+ and CD8+ clones expanded.

To note about this clone: Its antigen is currently unknown.

This CDR3 has 15 amino acids. V was clipped by 5 bases and J by 1 base, with 13 bases between them. Germline loops: CDR1 SGDLS, CDR2 YYNGEE. TCRdb keeps only in-frame clones here, not all; method: immunoSEQ multiplex PCR. The data show roughly 50,000 clones, with around 80% seen just once and around 4% held by the top ten. This receptor was identified in an adult with an advanced solid tumor such as melanoma, head and neck, liver or kidney cancer. The sequenced sample was CD4+ or CD8+ T cells sorted from blood, obtained in a trial of the OX40 agonist ivuxolimab. The rearrangement links TRBV9 to TRBJ2-1; D perhaps matches TRBD2 (7 bases). DNA for the CDR3: TGTGCCAGCAGTCGCGGGGGCAGATCCTACAATGAGCAGTTCTTC. Amino acids: CASSRGGRSYNEQFF.